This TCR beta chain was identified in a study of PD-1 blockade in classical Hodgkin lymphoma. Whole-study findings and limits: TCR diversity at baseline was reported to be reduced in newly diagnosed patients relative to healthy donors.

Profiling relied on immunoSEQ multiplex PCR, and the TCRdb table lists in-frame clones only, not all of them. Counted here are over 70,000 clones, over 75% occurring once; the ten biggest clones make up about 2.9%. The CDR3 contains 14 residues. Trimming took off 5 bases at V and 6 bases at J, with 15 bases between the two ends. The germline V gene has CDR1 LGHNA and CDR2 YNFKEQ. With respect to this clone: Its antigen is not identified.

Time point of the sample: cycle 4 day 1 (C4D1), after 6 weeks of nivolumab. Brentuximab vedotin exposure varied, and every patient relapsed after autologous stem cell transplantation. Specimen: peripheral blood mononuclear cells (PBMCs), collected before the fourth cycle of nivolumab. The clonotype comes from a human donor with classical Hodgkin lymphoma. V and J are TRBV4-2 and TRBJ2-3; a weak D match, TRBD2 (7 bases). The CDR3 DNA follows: TGTGCCAGCAGCGAAGGGGGGGGCCCGGATACGCAGTATTTT. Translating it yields CASSEGGGPDTQYF.